This note documents a single T cell receptor (beta chain) sequence. These data belong to a study of T cell changes during pregnancy in multiple sclerosis. Germline V gene lookup returns CDR1 SGHRS and CDR2 YFSETQ. V was cut by 0 bases and J by 1 base, with 10 bases left in between. CDR3 length: 16 residues. Assay: immunoSEQ multiplex PCR; the TCRdb copy retains only in-frame clones and omits some. Among fewer than 150,000 clones listed, roughly 95% were seen once. The material was peripheral blood, obtained after pregnancy. The chain uses TRBV5-1 and TRBJ2-2; a weak D match, TRBD2 (6 bases). The sequence derives from a female donor with multiple sclerosis, enrolled in a pregnancy study. The CDR3 coding sequence is TGCGCCAGCAGCTTGGGTTCCGGGGGGAACACCGGGGAGCTGTTTTTT. Amino acids: CASSLGSGGNTGELFF.